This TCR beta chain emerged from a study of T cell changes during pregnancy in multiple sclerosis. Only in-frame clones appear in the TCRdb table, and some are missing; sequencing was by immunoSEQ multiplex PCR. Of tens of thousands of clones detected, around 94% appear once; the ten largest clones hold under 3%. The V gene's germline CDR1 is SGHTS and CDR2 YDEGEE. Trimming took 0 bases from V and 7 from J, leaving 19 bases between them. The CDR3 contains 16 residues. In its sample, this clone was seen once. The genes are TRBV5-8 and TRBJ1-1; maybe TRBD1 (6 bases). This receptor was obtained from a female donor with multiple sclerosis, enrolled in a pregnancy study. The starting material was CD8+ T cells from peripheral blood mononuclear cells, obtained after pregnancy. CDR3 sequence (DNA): TGTGCCAGCAGCTTGGAAGGGGGGGAGAGAATTGGTGAAGCTTTCTTT. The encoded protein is CASSLEGGERIGEAFF. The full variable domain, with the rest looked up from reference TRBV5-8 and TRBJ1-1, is EAGVTQSPTHLIKTRGQQATLRCSPISGHTSVYWYQQALGLGLQFLLWYDEGEERNRGNFPPRFSGRQFPNYSSELNVNALELEDSALYLCASSLEGGERIGEAFFGQGTRLTVV.